This TCR beta chain was obtained from a study of control samples from healthy donors and cancer patients. Generated by immunoSEQ multiplex PCR, the TCRdb table keeps only in-frame clones and is missing some. The top ten clones hold about 15% of a sample with some 150,000 clones, approximately 94% of them seen once. Germline loops: CDR1 LNHDA, CDR2 SQIVND (reference sequence). The V end lost 3 bases, the J end lost 4 bases, and 10 bases lay between the germline ends. The CDR3 is 14 residues long. The sequence came from a man aged 55-75 years with colorectal cancer. This chain links TRBV19 with TRBJ2-1; possible D gene TRBD1, 5 bases. The specimen sequenced was PBMCs. This CDR3 is CASSIDSSYNEQFF. CDR3 DNA sequence: TGTGCCAGTAGTATCGACAGCTCTTACAATGAGCAGTTCTTC.